These 5 T cell receptor beta chains were sequenced from one sample in a study of beta chain features in type 1 diabetes. No antigen is known for these receptors. Expressed TCRB transcripts were sequenced, since all the RNA that had been isolated was reverse transcribed. The table came from immunoSEQ multiplex PCR; TCRdb's copy has only in-frame clones and leaves some out. The sample has 330,000 or so clones, roughly 12% seen once. Study results and caveats: In every one of the four CD4+ subsets, TCRB CDR3s were moderately but significantly shorter in Type 1 diabetes patients.

Input material: naive CD4+ T cells from blood. These receptors originate from a young woman with type 1 diabetes.

The table lists this clone with a few counts. This chain connects TRBV7-6 to TRBJ1-1; no clear D. The CDR3 has 14 amino acids. Germline values: CDR1 SGHVS, CDR2 FNYEAQ. V was clipped by 4 bases and J by 1 base, with 10 bases between them. The CDR3 protein is CASSSNPGNTEAFF. The DNA of the CDR3 is TGTGCCAGCAGCTCCAATCCAGGGAACACTGAAGCTTTCTTT.

This clone was counted between two and nine times. V gene TRBV27 combines with J gene TRBJ2-1; D perhaps matches TRBD2 (5 bases). Germline assignment: CDR1 MNHEY and CDR2 SMNVEV (reference sequence). The ends were cut back, 6 bases at V and 9 bases at J, with 21 bases in the middle. CDR3 size: 15 residues. In nucleotides, the CDR3 is TGTGCCAGCAGGACTGGGAGCGGAGCCTTTGGTGAGCAGTTCTTC. This codes for CASRTGSGAFGEQFF.

The V gene is TRBV6-1, the J gene TRBJ1-5; D gene ambiguous. V lost 6 bases, J lost 7 bases, and 13 bases lay in between. Germline V gene lookup returns CDR1 MNHNS and CDR2 SASEGT. CDR3 length equals 13 residues. The CDR3 sequence is CASSITAIQPQHF. The CDR3 DNA reads TGTGCCAGCAGCATCACTGCGATACAGCCCCAGCATTTT.

This clone has a handful of counts. The chain carries TRBV4-1 and TRBJ2-3; TRBD1 is a possible D gene (5 bases). Trimming pared 0 bases from V and 0 bases from J, leaving 16 bases between. The CDR3 runs 18 residues. Per germline, CDR1 MGHRA and CDR2 YSYEKL. Here the CDR3 DNA reads TGCGCCAGCAGCCAAGATGCCCAGGGTCTTACTAGCACAGATACGCAGTATTTT. It is translated as CASSQDAQGLTSTDTQYF.

The genes are TRBV29-1 and TRBJ1-2; the D gene is possibly TRBD1 (6 bases). The CDR3 sequence is 16 residues long. V lost 0 bases and J 5 bases, leaving 19 bases between the germline ends. Germline lookup yields CDR1 SQVTM and CDR2 ANQGSEA. Here the CDR3 DNA reads TGCAGCGTTGAAGATAACCCCGGGGGGGCTAGGTATGGCTACACCTTC. Its protein product is CSVEDNPGGARYGYTF.